Presented here are 18 T cell receptor beta chains from one specimen sequenced in a study of blood T cell repertoires in COVID-19. The method was immunoSEQ multiplex PCR; TCRdb's version includes in-frame clones alone and lacks a portion of them. In the table there are some 99,000 clones, more than 65% of which are singletons. The sequencing sample was made of peripheral blood. All receptors come from a woman of 80 years or more with acute or convalescent COVID-19.

On this clone: The CDR3 does not close with the conserved phenylalanine or tryptophan, likely indicating a read error. Because the CDR3's place on the DNA is in doubt, the DNA is left out and the CDR3 is given as listed by TCRdb. This chain connects TRBV5-6 to TRBJ1-2; the table's D gene call, TRBD1, was not cross checked with the DNA. The germline CDR1 and CDR2 sequences are SGHDT and YYEEEE. 12 amino acids form the CDR3, both terminal residues included. The chain's CDR3 is CASSLGNRGTVV.

The chain links TRBV21-1 to TRBJ2-1; TRBD2, the table's D call, lacks a check against the DNA. TRBV21-1 is a recognized pseudogene. The length of the CDR3 is 15 residues. The CDR3 DNA follows: TGTGCCAGCTCGGGGGTGAGCGGCCTTTACAATGAGCAGTTCTTC. It yields the protein CASSGVSGLYNEQFF.

The V and J genes are TRBV5-4 and TRBJ2-2; D possibly corresponds to TRBD1 (5 bases). The length of the CDR3 is 14 residues. The ends were cut back, 9 bases at V and 5 bases at J, with 17 bases in the middle. Germline CDR1 reads SGHNT; CDR2 reads YYREEE (reference sequence). CDR3 bases: TGTGCCACCCAAGTTGGGGCACAGACCGGGGAGCTGTTTTTT. Translated: CATQVGAQTGELFF. Based on the CDR3 plus reference TRBV5-4 and TRBJ2-2, the full variable domain is ETGVTQSPTHLIKTRGQQVTLRCSSQSGHNTVSWYQQALGQGPQFIFQYYREEENGRGNFPPRFSGLQFPNYSSELNVNALELDDSALYLCATQVGAQTGELFFGEGSRLTVL.

On this clone: At one boundary the junction diverges from the germline segment, which might be a read error. The genes are TRBV4-1 and TRBJ2-7, with 7 bases aligning to TRBD1. Germline V gives CDR1 MGHRA, CDR2 YSYEKL. CDR3 length: 16 amino acids. The CDR3, as DNA: TGCGCCAGCAGTCAAGGACAGGCGCGGAGCTCCTACGAGCAGTACTTC. Translation: CASSQGQARSSYEQYF.

The V call is TRBV20-1, the J call TRBJ1-2; possible D gene TRBD1, 5 bases. V was pared by 6 bases and J by 7 bases, with 12 bases between. CDR3 length: 11 amino acids. Per germline, CDR1 DFQATT and CDR2 SNEGSKA (reference sequence). In nucleotides, the CDR3 is TGCAGTGCCCGTCGGGGGTCTGGCTACACCTTC. Translation: CSARRGSGYTF.

The chain has TRBV4-3 and TRBJ2-2; 9 bases map to TRBD1. J gave up 7 bases and V 4 bases, and 13 bases lay outside the gene matches. Germline V gene data show CDR1 as LGHNA and CDR2 as YSLEER. The CDR3 has 17 amino acids. CDR3 DNA: TGCGCCAGCAGCCCCCAGGGGGCACAGGGGGCTAGCGGGGAGCTGTTTTTT. Residues: CASSPQGAQGASGELFF.

The chain employs TRBV6-5 and TRBJ2-1, with 7 bases matching TRBD2. Germline V lookup: CDR1 MNHEY, CDR2 SVGAGI. The CDR3 sequence is 16 residues long. After removal of 2 bases from V and 3 bases from J, the junction contained 7 bases not matched to a gene. The CDR3 DNA follows: TGTGCCAGCAGTTACGGGGGGGGAATCAGCTACAATGAGCAGTTCTTC. This gives the protein CASSYGGGISYNEQFF.

This clone has just one count. The chain uses TRBV11-2 and TRBJ1-2, with 9 bases aligning to TRBD1. CDR1 and CDR2 from the germline V gene are SGHAT and FQNNGV. The CDR3 length is 15 residues. J lost 5 bases, V lost 5 bases, and 9 bases had no gene match. The CDR3 nucleotides read TGTGCCAGCAGCCATACAGGGGGCGCCGGGTATGGCTACACCTTC. It yields the protein CASSHTGGAGYGYTF.

The CDR3 protein is CASSPPVGVVGTEAFF. DNA of the CDR3: TGTGCCAGCTCACCACCGGTAGGGGTGGTCGGCACTGAAGCTTTCTTT. The rearrangement joins TRBV18 to TRBJ1-1; D may be TRBD1 (5 bases). The CDR3 contains 16 residues. The V end was cut by 0 bases, the J end by 4 bases, with 15 bases between. The germline V gene encodes CDR1 KGHSH and CDR2 LQKENI.

The chain couples TRBV5-1 to TRBJ1-4, with D possibly matching TRBD1 (5 bases). This CDR3 has 13 residues. V was pared by 0 bases and J by 8 bases, with 8 bases between. Germline V gene lookup returns CDR1 SGHRS and CDR2 YFSETQ. CDR3 region: CASSLGGGEKLFF. Written as DNA, the CDR3 is TGCGCCAGCAGCTTGGGGGGCGGCGAAAAACTGTTTTTT.

The chain is built from TRBV7-9 and TRBJ1-2; TRBD1 is a possible D gene (5 bases). The CDR3 has 12 residues. In germline, CDR1 is SEHNR, CDR2 FQNEAQ (reference sequence). CDR3 sequence: CVGRRDSYGYTF. The CDR3 DNA sequence: TGTGTAGGGCGGAGGGACTCTTATGGCTACACCTTC.

The chain carries TRBV25-1 and TRBJ1-1, with TRBD1 as a possible D gene (6 bases). Germline V lookup: CDR1 MGHDK, CDR2 SYGVNS. V was shortened by 0 bases and J by 4 bases, with 18 bases between the two germline ends. This CDR3 has 17 amino acids. CDR3 region: CASSEYQGSGLGTEAFF. The CDR3 DNA reads as TGTGCCAGCAGTGAATATCAGGGGAGCGGTTTAGGCACTGAAGCTTTCTTT.

The V call is TRBV4-1, the J call TRBJ2-1; D gene uncertain. There are 14 residues in the CDR3. Trimming shortened V by 4 bases and J by 5 bases, and 12 bases separated the two germline ends. Germline CDR1 reads MGHRA; CDR2 reads YSYEKL. The CDR3 DNA sequence: TGCGCCAGCAGCCCCCCAAACTTGAACAATGAGCAGTTCTTC. This codes for CASSPPNLNNEQFF.

This clone was observed once. The CDR3, as DNA: TGTGCCAGCAGCCCGGGGGGCGGGGAGACCCAGTACTTC. The encoded protein is CASSPGGGETQYF. The chain employs TRBV3-1 (or the pseudogene TRBV3-2) and TRBJ2-5; D might be TRBD2 (7 bases). The CDR3 covers 13 residues. The V and J ends lost 4 bases and 5 bases respectively, with 11 bases between them. In germline, CDR1 is LGHDT, CDR2 YNNKEL (reference sequence).

The J gene is TRBJ1-4, the V gene TRBV28, with 8 bases identical to TRBD1. CDR1 is MDHEN and CDR2 is SYDVKM in the germline V gene. Trimming removed 2 bases from V and 0 bases from J; junction bases left unmatched: 8. The CDR3 is made up of 18 amino acids. CDR3 sequence: CASSLLGRGLSTNEKLFF. The CDR3 nucleotides read TGTGCCAGCAGTTTACTCGGCAGGGGGCTTTCAACTAATGAAAAACTGTTTTTT.

The chain couples TRBV6-5 to TRBJ1-1, with 8 nucleotides matching TRBD1. The CDR3 contains 14 residues. Per germline, CDR1 MNHEY and CDR2 SVGAGI. The V and J ends lost 5 bases and 1 base, in that order; junction bases with no gene match: 3. CDR3 amino acids: CASSRTGTNTEAFF. The CDR3 DNA follows: TGTGCCAGCAGTAGGACAGGGACGAACACTGAAGCTTTCTTT.

The chain uses TRBV14 and TRBJ2-6, with TRBD1 identical over 10 bases. Trimming at V came to 5 bases and at J to 7 bases, leaving 14 bases not matched to a gene. Germline V gene lookup returns CDR1 SGHDN and CDR2 FVKESK. The CDR3 consists of 18 residues. The CDR3 coding sequence is TGTGCCAGCAGCTTGGGACAGGGGAAGGAGATAAGAGCCAACGTCCTGACTTTC. This translates into CASSLGQGKEIRANVLTF.

V and J are TRBV7-2 and TRBJ2-1; D gene uncertain. The CDR3 sequence is 14 residues long. Germline V CDR1 and CDR2: SGHTA, FQGNSA. V gave up 5 bases and J gave up 3 bases, with 11 bases separating them. Here the CDR3 reads CASSPYMLYNEQFF. Here the CDR3 DNA reads TGTGCCAGCAGCCCATACATGCTCTACAATGAGCAGTTCTTC.